The sequence of this TCR beta chain was determined in a study of cytomegalovirus exposure and HLA in healthy donors. The PCR contained 60 Vbeta and 13 Jbeta primers. The data were produced by immunoSEQ multiplex PCR, yet TCRdb's version contains in-frame clones alone and is incomplete. The clone table shows tens of thousands of clones, with the ten largest holding roughly 7%. The CDR3 runs 14 residues. Trimming took 4 bases from V and 2 from J, leaving 11 bases between them. Per the germline V gene, CDR1 is SGHDN and CDR2 is FVKESK. The TCR was taken from a woman aged 40 to 50 in good health and CMV-seronegative. This sequence joins TRBV14 and TRBJ2-5; D perhaps matches TRBD1 (5 bases). The sequencing sample was made of PBMCs. CDR3 sequence reads: CASSPLDRQETQYF. The CDR3 DNA is TGTGCCAGCAGCCCCCTAGACAGACAAGAGACCCAGTACTTC.